This T cell receptor (beta chain) was identified during a study of beta chain features in type 1 diabetes. CDR1 and CDR2 (germline): SGHRS, YFSETQ. This CDR3 is built from 15 residues. J gave up 0 bases and V 4 bases, and 7 bases lay outside the gene matches. The investigators reverse transcribed all of the isolated RNA, so they sequenced expressed TCRB transcripts. Sequenced by immunoSEQ multiplex PCR; TCRdb stores in-frame clones only, minus some. There are about 620,000 clones in the sample; roughly a sixth occur only once, and about 0.093% lies in the top ten. The clonotype comes from a young man in good health. Sequenced: naive CD4+ T cells from blood. The genes are TRBV5-1 and TRBJ2-7; 7 bases fit TRBD1. In DNA form, the CDR3 reads TGCGCCAGCAGCCGCCGACAGGGCATCTCCTACGAGCAGTACTTC. Protein: CASSRRQGISYEQYF.